Listed here are 30 T cell receptor beta chains from one sample, sequenced in a study of blood T cell repertoires in COVID-19. TCRdb's table, derived via immunoSEQ multiplex PCR, lists solely in-frame clones and lacks some. Of about 250,000 clones detected, roughly 85% appear once; the ten largest clones hold 8.5% to 9.5%. Sequencing input: PBMCs or T cells enriched from blood (not recorded which). The receptors stem from a woman aged 45 to 65 with acute COVID-19.

The chain employs TRBV19 and TRBJ1-2; 10 nucleotides agree with TRBD1. V lost 5 bases, J lost 7 bases, and 10 bases stayed unmatched. Germline V gives CDR1 LNHDA, CDR2 SQIVND (reference sequence). The CDR3 extends over 15 amino acids. The CDR3 reads CASSPGQGEMGGYTF. CDR3 bases: TGTGCCAGTAGTCCCGGACAGGGGGAGATGGGTGGCTACACCTTC.

This clone is medium-sized. The chain combines TRBV10-3 with TRBJ1-6; possible D gene TRBD1, 5 bases. Trimming removed 10 bases at V and 8 bases at J, with 15 bases between. The V gene's germline CDR1 is ENHRY and CDR2 SYGVKD. The length of the CDR3 is 13 residues. Here the CDR3 reads CASLGGLDSPLHF. The CDR3 DNA follows: TGTGCCAGCCTCGGGGGACTGGATTCACCCCTCCACTTT.

The rearrangement uses TRBV11-2 and TRBJ2-1; TRBD2 agrees at 12 bases. The CDR3 is 15 residues long. The junction had 5 bases not matched to a gene; V was cut back by 4 bases and J by 7 bases. Germline values: CDR1 SGHAT, CDR2 FQNNGV. CDR3 region: CASSSTSGGLNEQFF. The CDR3, as DNA: TGTGCCAGCAGCTCGACTAGCGGGGGTTTAAATGAGCAGTTCTTC.

This clone came up many times. This rearrangement joins TRBV7-6 to TRBJ2-2; D might be TRBD2 (6 bases). V was pared by 6 bases and J by 6 bases, with 14 bases between. The germline CDR1 and CDR2 sequences are SGHVS and FNYEAQ. The CDR3 loop spans 14 amino acids. CDR3 residues: CASRKTGEAGELFF. The CDR3 DNA is TGTGCCAGCAGAAAGACCGGGGAGGCCGGGGAGCTGTTTTTT.

This clone was seen only a few times. The J gene is TRBJ1-2, the V gene TRBV12-3 or TRBV12-4; D is unresolved. V was pared by 6 bases and J by 5 bases, with 10 bases between. There are 12 residues in the CDR3. CDR3 DNA sequence: TGTGCCAGCAGCGAGACGGGGTATGGCTACACCTTC. This gives the protein CASSETGYGYTF.

This chain connects TRBV5-6 to TRBJ1-3; D uncertain. The V gene lost 2 bases and the J gene lost 4 bases, with 13 bases spanning the gap. In germline, CDR1 is SGHDT, CDR2 YYEEEE. This CDR3 has 15 residues. DNA of the CDR3: TGTGCCAGCAGCTTTTCACCGTCAGAAGGAAACACCATATATTTT. Residues: CASSFSPSEGNTIYF. The full variable domain, rest sourced from reference TRBV5-6 and TRBJ1-3, is DAGVTQSPTHLIKTRGQQVTLRCSPKSGHDTVSWYQQALGQGPQFIFQYYEEEERQRGNFPDRFSGHQFPNYSSELNVNALLLGDSALYLCASSFSPSEGNTIYFGEGSWLTVV.

This clone came up a few times. This chain connects TRBV14 to TRBJ1-2; 9 nucleotides line up with TRBD1. This CDR3 has 13 amino acids. Germline CDR1 is SGHDN and CDR2 is FVKESK. The trim removed 3 bases at V and 6 bases at J, leaving 2 bases unmatched. CDR3 region: CASSQNRGHGYTF. The DNA of the CDR3 is TGTGCCAGCAGCCAGAACAGGGGGCATGGCTACACCTTC.

This clone showed up many times. The gene calls are TRBV23-1 and TRBJ2-7; 11 bases align to TRBD1. TRBV23-1 is assigned to the ORF class and has an uncertain function. V gave up 7 bases and J gave up 7 bases; unmatched junction bases: 12. The CDR3 totals 15 residues. The CDR3 protein is CASTSVPGQGGEQYF. CDR3 bases: TGCGCCAGCACCTCGGTCCCGGGACAGGGGGGGGAGCAGTACTTC.

The chain uses TRBV5-1 and TRBJ1-1; D is uncertain. Germline assignment: CDR1 SGHRS and CDR2 YFSETQ. V was cut by 0 bases and J by 10 bases, with 25 bases left in between. This CDR3 has 17 residues. This CDR3 reads CASSLAPQAAAGWGAFF. The CDR3 DNA reads as TGCGCCAGCAGCTTGGCCCCCCAGGCGGCTGCGGGTTGGGGAGCTTTCTTT. The whole variable domain, filled in from reference TRBV5-1 and TRBJ1-1, reads KAGVTQTPRYLIKTRGQQVTLSCSPISGHRSVSWYQQTPGQGLQFLFEYFSETQRNKGNFPGRFSGRQFSNSRSEMNVSTLELGDSALYLCASSLAPQAAAGWGAFFGQGTRLTVV.

This clone is a singleton in its sample. V usage is TRBV6-2 or TRBV6-3 and J usage is TRBJ2-1, with 8 bases aligning to TRBD2. CDR3 length: 15 residues. Germline lookup yields CDR1 MNHEY and CDR2 SVGEGT. The trim removed 6 bases at V and 5 bases at J, leaving 9 bases unmatched. The CDR3 reads CASSISGGDNNEQFF. CDR3 coding DNA: TGTGCCAGCAGCATCTCGGGGGGGGATAACAATGAGCAGTTCTTC.

The chain employs TRBV6-6 and TRBJ1-4; TRBD1 agrees at 7 bases. This CDR3 is built from 15 residues. V trimming: 2 bases; J trimming: 4 bases; junction bases outside the gene matches: 4. The germline gives CDR1 MNHNY, CDR2 SVGAGI (reference sequence). The chain's CDR3 is CASSYGGTDNEKLFF. The CDR3 nucleotides read TGTGCCAGCAGTTACGGAGGGACAGATAATGAAAAACTGTTTTTT.

The chain carries TRBV6-1 and TRBJ2-7; 12 bases align to TRBD2. The germline CDR1 and CDR2 sequences are MNHNS and SASEGT. The V and J ends lost 0 bases and 9 bases, in that order; junction bases with no gene match: 15. This CDR3 contains 18 residues. The CDR3 bases are TGTGCCAGCAGTGAAGCCTCAGAAGGACTAGCGGGGCGCGGTAGGCAGTACTTC. The encoded protein is CASSEASEGLAGRGRQYF.

V usage is TRBV13 and J usage is TRBJ2-7, with 14 bases lining up with TRBD2. CDR1 PRHDT and CDR2 FYEKMQ come from the germline V gene (reference sequence). CDR3 size: 18 residues. Germline trimming cut 1 base from V and 0 bases from J; bases unmatched to any gene: 5. The CDR3 is CASSLAAGTSGGSYEQYF. The DNA of the CDR3 is TGTGCCAGCAGCTTAGCGGCTGGGACTAGCGGGGGCTCCTACGAGCAGTACTTC.

This clone was found a few times. V is TRBV3-1 (or the pseudogene TRBV3-2) and J is TRBJ1-2; TRBD1 agrees at 12 bases. V was clipped by 2 bases and J by 4 bases; unmatched bases: 5. Germline V CDR1 and CDR2: LGHDT, YNNKEL (reference sequence). The CDR3 spans 16 residues. The CDR3 DNA reads TGTGCCAGCAGCCAACCGGGACAGGGGGCTGGCTATGGCTACACCTTC. It yields the protein CASSQPGQGAGYGYTF.

The chain couples TRBV7-2 to TRBJ1-4, with TRBD1 matching 7 bases. This CDR3 region has 16 residues. Germline CDR1 reads SGHTA; CDR2 reads FQGNSA. Losses at the gene ends were 4 bases for V and 4 bases for J; bases not matched to a gene: 9. This chain's CDR3 is CASSWTGVASNEKLFF. The DNA for the CDR3 is TGTGCCAGCAGCTGGACAGGCGTCGCGAGTAATGAAAAACTGTTTTTT.

The J gene is TRBJ2-2, the V gene TRBV5-8; 8 bases match TRBD1. The CDR3 runs to 16 residues. The V gene's germline CDR1 is SGHTS and CDR2 YDEGEE. Unmatched junction bases numbered 8, after V lost 4 bases and J lost 3 bases. CDR3 sequence reads: CASSLSGGLDTGELFF. CDR3 bases: TGTGCCAGCAGCCTTTCAGGGGGCCTCGACACCGGGGAGCTGTTTTTT.

This sequence joins TRBV19 and TRBJ1-5, with a tentative D call TRBD1 (5 bases). The CDR3 is 12 amino acids. The V gene lost 6 bases and the J gene lost 6 bases, with 9 bases spanning the gap. Germline values: CDR1 LNHDA, CDR2 SQIVND (reference sequence). This CDR3 is CASSLRAQPQHF. The CDR3 region has the DNA TGTGCCAGTAGCCTCAGGGCTCAGCCCCAGCATTTT.

The rearrangement joins TRBV4-1 to TRBJ2-7; 10 nucleotides align to TRBD1. Trimming at V came to 1 base and at J to 4 bases, leaving 1 base not matched to a gene. CDR3 length equals 14 residues. Germline V lookup: CDR1 MGHRA, CDR2 YSYEKL. The chain's CDR3 is CASSQGDRGYEQYF. DNA for the CDR3: TGCGCCAGCAGCCAAGGGGACAGGGGTTACGAGCAGTACTTC.

A few counts support this clone. The chain couples TRBV5-6 to TRBJ1-2; 7 bases line up with TRBD1. This CDR3 is 15 amino acids long. Germline CDR1 is SGHDT and CDR2 is YYEEEE. V lost 4 bases to trimming and J lost 8 bases; unmatched junction nucleotides: 14. The CDR3 spells CASSETGARGGGYTF. The CDR3 DNA reads as TGTGCCAGCAGCGAAACAGGGGCCCGAGGGGGAGGCTACACCTTC.

The V call is TRBV30, the J call TRBJ1-3; D is unresolved. V was clipped by 0 bases and J by 0 bases, with 9 bases between them. The CDR3 contains 15 residues. Germline CDR1 is GTSNPN and CDR2 is SVGIG (reference sequence). The CDR3 loop is CAWSVSRSSGNTIYF. The CDR3 nucleotides are TGTGCCTGGAGTGTGAGTAGGAGCTCTGGAAACACCATATATTTT.

This clone was counted a single time. The CDR3 region has the DNA TGTGCCAGTAGTGCTAGCGGGGGGGCGCACGGGGAGCTGTTTTTT. This gives the protein CASSASGGAHGELFF. The gene calls are TRBV19 and TRBJ2-2, with TRBD2 matching over 12 bases. CDR3 length: 15 residues. Germline V CDR1 and CDR2: LNHDA, SQIVND (reference sequence). Losses at the gene ends were 5 bases for V and 7 bases for J; bases not matched to a gene: 5.

V usage is TRBV5-1 and J usage is TRBJ1-2; 7 nucleotides line up with TRBD1. The V segment lost 4 bases and the J segment 0 bases; nucleotides outside the gene matches: 3. The CDR3 is 14 amino acids. Germline V CDR1 and CDR2: SGHRS, YFSETQ. CDR3 protein: CASSPGTANYGYTF. The CDR3 DNA is TGCGCCAGCAGCCCAGGGACAGCTAACTATGGCTACACCTTC.

This sequence joins TRBV27 and TRBJ2-5, with 11 bases fitting TRBD2. The CDR3 loop spans 15 amino acids. Germline CDR1 and CDR2: MNHEY and SMNVEV (reference sequence). Germline trimming cut 2 bases from V and 5 bases from J; bases unmatched to any gene: 4. The CDR3 DNA sequence: TGTGCCAGCAGTTTAGATAGCGGGGGGGTGGAGACCCAGTACTTC. It codes for CASSLDSGGVETQYF.

This rearrangement joins TRBV30 to TRBJ1-1; 7 nucleotides line up with TRBD1. This CDR3 has 14 amino acids. Germline CDR1 is GTSNPN and CDR2 is SVGIG (reference sequence). Trimming cost V 1 base and J 5 bases; bases outside gene matches: 7. CDR3 bases: TGTGCCTGGAGTGGACAGGGAAGAGGGACTGAAGCTTTCTTT. Its protein is CAWSGQGRGTEAFF. Based on the CDR3 plus reference TRBV30 and TRBJ1-1, the full variable domain is SQTIHQWPATLVQPVGSPLSLECTVEGTSNPNLYWYRQAAGRGLQLLFYSVGIGQISSEVPQNLSASRPQDRQFILSSKKLLLSDSGFYLCAWSGQGRGTEAFFGQGTRLTVV.

The CDR3 sequence: CASRCPQGARGYTF. As DNA, the CDR3 is TGTGCAAGTCGCTGTCCACAGGGGGCGCGAGGCTACACCTTC. The chain uses TRBV12-2 and TRBJ1-2; no check of the table's D call, TRBD1, against the DNA was made. TRBV12-2 counts as a pseudogene. This CDR3 contains 14 residues.

This clone was detected a few times. This chain links TRBV5-1 with TRBJ2-1; maybe TRBD2 (5 bases). V dropped 0 bases and J dropped 4 bases, with 8 bases sitting between them. The CDR3 consists of 14 residues. Germline loops: CDR1 SGHRS, CDR2 YFSETQ. The CDR3 loop reads CASSLDGGYNEQFF. In DNA form, the CDR3 reads TGCGCCAGCAGCTTGGATGGAGGTTACAATGAGCAGTTCTTC. Full variable domain (remainder filled in from reference TRBV5-1 and TRBJ2-1): KAGVTQTPRYLIKTRGQQVTLSCSPISGHRSVSWYQQTPGQGLQFLFEYFSETQRNKGNFPGRFSGRQFSNSRSEMNVSTLELGDSALYLCASSLDGGYNEQFFGPGTRLTVL.

This clone was seen a single time. The CDR3 sequence: CASSLGHRGQVYGYTF. The CDR3 DNA reads TGTGCCAGCAGCTTAGGACACAGGGGGCAGGTCTATGGCTACACCTTC. The V call is TRBV7-9, the J call TRBJ1-2, with TRBD1 matching over 9 bases. Germline trimming cut 1 base from V and 4 bases from J; bases unmatched to any gene: 7. CDR3 length: 16 amino acids. Germline values: CDR1 SEHNR, CDR2 FQNEAQ (reference sequence).

This clone has at least ten counts. V gene TRBV2 combines with J gene TRBJ2-5, with a possible D match to TRBD1 (5 bases). Per germline, CDR1 SNHLY and CDR2 FYNNEI. The germline V and J ends were trimmed by 4 bases and 1 base, with 22 bases remaining between them. The CDR3 consists of 18 residues. The DNA of the CDR3 is TGTGCCAGCAGTGTTTCAAATCAGGGAAGAAAGGTCCAAGAGACCCAGTACTTC. Its protein product is CASSVSNQGRKVQETQYF.

The rearrangement joins TRBV27 to TRBJ2-2, with TRBD1 as a possible D gene (6 bases). CDR1 and CDR2 (germline): MNHEY, SMNVEV (reference sequence). The CDR3 contains 15 residues. V lost 5 bases and J 4 bases, leaving 14 bases between the germline ends. The CDR3 here is CASSPQLGGTGELFF. The CDR3 DNA reads as TGTGCCAGCAGTCCCCAACTAGGGGGCACCGGGGAGCTGTTTTTT.

The V gene is TRBV5-4, the J gene TRBJ1-2; the D gene is possibly TRBD1 (6 bases). This CDR3 contains 15 residues. V dropped 3 bases and J dropped 5 bases, with 17 bases sitting between them. In germline, CDR1 is SGHNT, CDR2 YYREEE (reference sequence). The CDR3: CASSSGTLERYGYTF. The CDR3 DNA follows: TGTGCCAGCAGCTCCGGGACACTCGAACGATATGGCTACACCTTC.